This is a list of T cell receptor beta chains from one sample in a study of vaccination and CD4 T cells after COVID-19. No antigen has been assigned to these receptors. MiXCR, run by TCRdb on the PCR reads, gives a single entry per CDR3 protein. The table records approximately 15,000 distinct CDR3 sequences, 30% of them present only once. The material sequenced was cultured CD4+ T cells from blood. The receptor set was obtained from a human donor with COVID-19. Both conserved end residues are part of each CDR3. A D gene is named only where the DNA matches it firmly. A row's size may be missing; if present it is once, few, many or a size class.

>TRBV2|.|TRBJ2-7|few
CASRGEYEQYF
TGTGCCAGCAGAGGGGAGTACGAGCAGTACTTC
>TRBV2|.|TRBJ2-4|.
CASSTRDAGTKNIQYF
TGTGCCAGCAGTACCCGGGACGCTGGGACCAAAAACATTCAGTACTTC
>TRBV20-1|TRBD1|TRBJ1-5|medium-sized
CSPKTGDQPQHF
TGCAGTCCCAAAACAGGGGATCAGCCCCAGCATTTT
>TRBV7-9|.|TRBJ1-3|.
CASSTPDGASGNTIYF
TGTGCCAGCAGCACCCCGGACGGGGCCTCTGGAAACACCATATATTTT
>TRBV2|.|TRBJ1-3|few
CASSELTIYF
TGTGCCAGCAGTGAATTAACCATATATTTT
>TRBV20-1|.|TRBJ1-5|few
CSAREDRNQPQHF
TGCAGTGCTAGAGAGGATCGCAATCAGCCCCAGCATTTT
>TRBV25-1|.|TRBJ1-6|.
CASSDGRGSSYNSPLHF
TGTGCCAGCAGTGATGGTCGGGGGAGCTCCTATAATTCACCCCTCCACTTT
>TRBV11-3|.|TRBJ2-3|.
CASSLGSLVGSTDTQYF
TGTGCCAGCAGCTTAGGTTCGCTAGTGGGGAGCACAGATACGCAGTATTTT
>TRBV5-1|TRBD2|TRBJ2-3|.
CASSLERGPFTDTQYF
TGCGCCAGCAGCTTGGAGCGGGGGCCTTTCACAGATACGCAGTATTTT
>TRBV20-1|.|TRBJ2-3|medium-sized
CSARRTEPTDTQYF
TGCAGTGCTAGAAGGACAGAACCCACAGATACGCAGTATTTT
>TRBV12-3/TRBV12-4|.|TRBJ1-5|.
CASSLARPVGGKSNQPQHF
TGTGCCAGCAGTTTAGCGCGCCCCGTAGGGGGGAAAAGCAATCAGCCCCAGCATTTT
>TRBV11-3|.|TRBJ1-2|few
CASSYSLRDGYTF
TGTGCCAGCAGCTACTCTCTGAGGGATGGCTACACCTTC
>TRBV7-9|TRBD1|TRBJ2-5|few
CASSLATGGQETQYF
TGTGCCAGCAGCTTAGCAACAGGGGGGCAAGAGACCCAGTACTTC
>TRBV20-1|.|TRBJ1-4|.
CSVAGDEEKLFF
TGCAGTGTGGCAGGCGACGAGGAAAAACTGTTTTTT
>TRBV7-9|.|TRBJ1-4|few
CASSSDGALNEKLFF
TGTGCCAGCAGCTCTGACGGGGCCCTTAATGAAAAACTGTTTTTT
>TRBV28|.|TRBJ1-1|once
CASTLFRGGNTEAFF
TGTGCCAGTACACTCTTCAGGGGCGGGAACACTGAAGCTTTCTTT
>TRBV10-1|.|TRBJ2-1|.
CASSDSGGEYNEQFF
TGCGCCAGCAGTGATTCGGGGGGCGAATACAATGAGCAGTTCTTC
>TRBV20-1|.|TRBJ1-1|.
CSVRDRPGEFTEAFF
TGCAGTGTTAGAGATCGCCCAGGGGAGTTCACTGAAGCTTTCTTT
>TRBV6-1|TRBD1|TRBJ1-2|few
CAYCSSAGGLDGYTF
TGTGCCTACTGCTCGAGTGCAGGGGGCTTAGATGGCTACACCTTC
>TRBV20-1|.|TRBJ1-1|few
CSAREEGALNTEAFF
TGCAGTGCTAGAGAAGAAGGGGCGCTTAACACTGAAGCTTTCTTT
>TRBV11-2|.|TRBJ2-5|.
CASGSTMETQYF
TGTGCCAGCGGGAGTACCATGGAGACCCAGTACTTC
>TRBV7-2|TRBD1|TRBJ1-5|.
CASSLATGTGGYF
TGTGCCAGCAGCTTAGCAACCGGGACAGGGGGGTATTTT
>TRBV7-3|.|TRBJ2-1|.
CASSLSRDTWGEQFF
TGTGCCAGCAGCTTAAGCAGGGACACTTGGGGTGAGCAGTTCTTC
>TRBV5-4|.|TRBJ1-6|few
CASSLGGVRNSPLHF
TGTGCCAGCAGCTTGGGCGGGGTTCGTAATTCACCCCTCCACTTT
>TRBV9|.|TRBJ2-7|few
CASSIPSTKEGSYEQYF
TGTGCCAGCAGCATACCTAGCACAAAGGAGGGTTCCTACGAGCAGTACTTC
>TRBV18|.|TRBJ1-6|few
CASSPGFPDSPLHF
TGTGCCAGCTCCCCAGGGTTCCCGGATTCACCCCTCCACTTT
>TRBV5-6|.|TRBJ2-2|.
CASSEPGLWNTGELFF
TGTGCCAGCAGCGAGCCGGGTCTTTGGAACACCGGGGAGCTGTTTTTT
>TRBV20-1|.|TRBJ1-1|few
CSATRPKGGANTEAFF
TGCAGTGCTACCCGGCCGAAGGGAGGGGCGAACACTGAAGCTTTCTTT
>TRBV11-3|.|TRBJ1-5|.
CASILPRQVNSNQPQHF
TGTGCCAGCATCCTACCCCGACAGGTTAATAGCAATCAGCCCCAGCATTTT
>TRBV6-2/TRBV6-3|TRBD1|TRBJ2-5|few
CASGGQVKRGETQYF
TGTGCCAGCGGAGGACAGGTCAAACGGGGAGAGACCCAGTACTTC
>TRBV7-2|.|TRBJ2-4|few
CASSLGGSKNIQYF
TGTGCCAGCAGCTTAGGGGGTTCCAAAAACATTCAGTACTTC
>TRBV6-2/TRBV6-3|TRBD1|TRBJ1-2|.
CASSDRRDRYYGHTF
TGTGCCAGCAGTGACCGGCGGGACAGGTACTATGGCCACACCTTC
>TRBV6-2/TRBV6-3|TRBD1|TRBJ2-3|.
CASRIRQGTDTQYF
TGTGCCAGCAGGATAAGACAGGGGACAGATACGCAGTATTTT
>TRBV24-1|TRBD1|TRBJ2-7|.
CATSDGDRDGYEQYF
TGTGCCACCAGTGATGGAGACAGGGACGGATACGAGCAGTACTTC
>TRBV12-3/TRBV12-4|TRBD2|TRBJ2-2|once
CASSPSGVGTGELFF
TGTGCCAGCAGCCCTAGCGGGGTAGGCACCGGGGAGCTGTTTTTT
>TRBV28|.|TRBJ1-1|few
CASSTAKGTEAFF
TGTGCCAGCAGCACAGCCAAGGGCACTGAAGCTTTCTTT
>TRBV14|.|TRBJ2-1|.
CASSQSVGEQFF
TGTGCCAGCAGCCAGTCTGTAGGTGAGCAGTTCTTC
>TRBV10-3|.|TRBJ1-1|few
CAISASGTWAEAFF
TGTGCCATCAGTGCGTCAGGGACGTGGGCTGAAGCTTTCTTT
>TRBV5-6|.|TRBJ1-1|.
CASIILSGGTNTEAFF
TGTGCCAGCATCATCCTTTCGGGGGGGACGAACACTGAAGCTTTCTTT
>TRBV20-1|TRBD2|TRBJ2-2|.
CSARVISGGPVTGELFF
TGCAGTGCTAGAGTTATAAGCGGGGGGCCCGTCACCGGGGAGCTGTTTTTT
>TRBV19|TRBD1|TRBJ1-6|.
CASSINRGDSPLRF
TGTGCCAGTAGTATTAACAGGGGTGATTCACCCCTCCGCTTT
>TRBV7-2|.|TRBJ2-2|.
CASSLGTYNTGELFF
TGTGCCAGCAGCTTGGGGACTTATAACACCGGGGAGCTGTTTTTT
>TRBV7-2|TRBD1|TRBJ1-2|.
CASSLAHRAGTGGYNYGYTF
TGTGCCAGCAGCTTAGCGCACCGAGCAGGGACAGGGGGCTATAACTATGGCTACACCTTC
>TRBV6-1|.|TRBJ1-2|few
CATAQGFGYTF
TGTGCCACGGCCCAGGGCTTTGGCTACACCTTC